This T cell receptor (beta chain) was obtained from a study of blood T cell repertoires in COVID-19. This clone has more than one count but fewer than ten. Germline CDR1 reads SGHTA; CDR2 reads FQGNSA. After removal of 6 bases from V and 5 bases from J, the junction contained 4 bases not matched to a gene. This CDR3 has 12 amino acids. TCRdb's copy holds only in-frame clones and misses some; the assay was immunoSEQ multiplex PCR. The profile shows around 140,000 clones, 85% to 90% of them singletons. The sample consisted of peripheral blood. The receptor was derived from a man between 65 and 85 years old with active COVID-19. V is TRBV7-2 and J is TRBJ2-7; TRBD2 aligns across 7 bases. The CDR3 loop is CASSRTSHEQYF. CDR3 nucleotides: TGTGCCAGCAGTAGGACTAGTCACGAGCAGTACTTC.